Listed here are 25 T cell receptor beta chains from one sample, sequenced in a study of blood T cells in healthy people across ages. Next came a second PCR, run for about 7 to 12 cycles, which used a sample-barcoded 5' primer along with a J-beta primer mix. TCRdb called the 5' RACE reads again in MiXCR, with one record for every CDR3 protein. Of about a million distinct CDR3 sequences listed, more than 30% are singletons. Sequenced material: blood. The source is a man in his late teens or twenties in good health.

This clonotype was found a few times. The V call is TRBV6-6, the J call TRBJ2-5; D perhaps matches TRBD2 (6 bases). Germline loops: CDR1 MNHNY, CDR2 SVGAGI (reference sequence). V shed 7 bases and J shed 0 bases, with 12 bases lying between them. The CDR3 length is 14 residues. CDR3 sequence: CASIGAGHQETQYF. For the CDR3, the DNA is TGTGCCAGCATCGGGGCGGGGCACCAAGAGACCCAGTACTTC.

The chain recombines TRBV4-2 with TRBJ2-3; D gene ambiguous. The CDR3 has 15 amino acids. Germline loops: CDR1 LGHNA, CDR2 YNFKEQ. The V gene lost 0 bases and the J gene lost 4 bases, with 11 bases spanning the gap. The CDR3 sequence: CASSQDGSAPDTQYF. The CDR3, as DNA: TGTGCCAGCAGCCAAGATGGATCGGCCCCAGATACGCAGTATTTT.

The chain carries TRBV6-2 or TRBV6-3 and TRBJ2-4; the D is unclear. Germline CDR1 MNHEY, CDR2 SVGEGT. There are 17 residues in the CDR3. V was pared by 0 bases and J by 0 bases, with 12 bases between. CDR3 DNA sequence: TGTGCCAGCAGTTACTCGACGGCTCCATTAGCCAAAAACATTCAGTACTTC. Translation: CASSYSTAPLAKNIQYF.

This clonotype was detected only a few times. The chain couples TRBV2 to TRBJ2-3; D is tentatively TRBD1 or TRBD2 (5 bases each). This CDR3 has 14 amino acids. V shed 8 bases and J shed 0 bases, with 12 bases lying between them. Germline loops: CDR1 SNHLY, CDR2 FYNNEI. CDR3 coding DNA: TGTGCCAGCCGCAACCGGGACAGCACAGATACGCAGTATTTT. Its protein product is CASRNRDSTDTQYF.

This sequence joins TRBV4-1 and TRBJ2-7; TRBD1 matches at 9 bases. Gene TRBJ2-5 matches the end of the DNA better, so the J call may be wrong. This CDR3 spans 17 amino acids. Germline assignment: CDR1 MGHRA and CDR2 YSYEKL. The CDR3 region is CASSLSPGTGFQETQYF. In DNA form, the CDR3 reads TGCGCCAGCAGCCTCAGTCCCGGGACAGGGTTCCAGGAGACCCAGTACTTC.

The gene calls are TRBV29-1 and TRBJ1-2; 10 bases line up with TRBD1. Germline V lookup: CDR1 SQVTM, CDR2 ANQGSEA. The CDR3 has 13 residues. V dropped 4 bases and J dropped 4; count of bases not matched to a gene: 3. The CDR3 DNA sequence: TGCAGCGTTGCCCGGGACAGGGGCTATGGCTACACCTTC. Translating it yields CSVARDRGYGYTF.

This chain joins TRBV20-1 and TRBJ1-4; D perhaps matches TRBD1 (5 bases). Germline V gene sequence: CDR1 DFQATT, CDR2 SNEGSKA (reference sequence). This CDR3 has 15 residues. Trimming shortened V by 0 bases and J by 8 bases, and 16 bases separated the two germline ends. The CDR3 nucleotides are TGCAGTGCTAGAGATTGGAGGGGAGGGGCGGAAAAACTGTTTTTT. Its translation: CSARDWRGGAEKLFF.

Remarks on this clonotype: One end of the junction does not line up with germline, which may come from a read error. The rearrangement links TRBV29-1 to TRBJ2-7, with 8 positions matching TRBD1. With the DNA end fitting TRBJ2-5 better, the J assignment may be wrong. This CDR3 contains 14 residues. Looked up from germline, CDR1 is SQVTM and CDR2 is ANQGSEA. The CDR3 region has the DNA TGCGGCGTTGAAGCGAAGACAGGGGAAGGGACCCAGTACTTC. Its translation: CGVEAKTGEGTQYF.

The chain combines TRBV3-1 with TRBJ1-5; the D gene is possibly TRBD1 (6 bases). The V end was cut by 2 bases, the J end by 6 bases, with 11 bases between. This CDR3 is built from 14 residues. Per germline, CDR1 LGHDT and CDR2 YNNKEL (reference sequence). CDR3 protein: CASSQTGRGQPQHF. In DNA, the CDR3 is TGTGCCAGCAGCCAAACAGGGCGAGGTCAGCCCCAGCATTTT.

This clonotype was seen once. At one end, the junction sequence differs from germline, possibly due to a read error. The chain has TRBV29-1 and TRBJ1-1, with D unresolved. Per germline, CDR1 SQVTM and CDR2 ANQGSEA. The CDR3 totals 11 residues. The CDR3 DNA reads TGCAGCGTTCTCGGGAACGCTGAAGCTTTCTTT. Its protein is CSVLGNAEAFF.

This clonotype was detected a few times. This chain connects TRBV11-2 to TRBJ2-3; 7 bases are a match to TRBD2. The CDR3 extends over 15 amino acids. The trim removed 3 bases at V and 0 bases at J, leaving 3 bases unmatched. Germline CDR1 and CDR2: SGHAT and FQNNGV. The CDR3 loop is CASSFNSGSTDTQYF. In DNA form, the CDR3 reads TGTGCCAGCAGCTTTAATAGCGGGAGCACAGATACGCAGTATTTT.

This clonotype was observed a handful of times. The genes are TRBV27 and TRBJ2-5, with D perhaps TRBD1 (5 bases). V lost 3 bases, J lost 11 bases, and 10 bases lay in between. The CDR3 is made up of 11 amino acids. From germline, CDR1 is MNHEY and CDR2 SMNVEV (reference sequence). This CDR3 reads CASSFRAGQYF. The CDR3 DNA sequence: TGTGCCAGCAGTTTTCGGGCAGGGCAGTACTTC.

The chain combines TRBV5-1 with TRBJ2-1; TRBD1 matches at 9 bases. The germline V gene encodes CDR1 SGHRS and CDR2 YFSETQ. V was clipped by 5 bases and J by 6 bases; unmatched bases: 6. The CDR3 has 14 residues. This chain's CDR3 is CASSAGTGSNEQFF. The CDR3 region has the DNA TGCGCCAGCAGTGCCGGGACAGGGTCCAATGAGCAGTTCTTC.

Of note for this clonotype: At one of its ends the junction is not consistent with the germline gene, which may arise from a read error. In DNA, the CDR3 is TGTGCCAACAGTTTAAATCCCGGGCAGGGCTACGAGCAGTACTTC. This encodes CANSLNPGQGYEQYF. This sequence joins TRBV12-3 or TRBV12-4 and TRBJ2-7; D possibly corresponds to TRBD1 (5 bases). This CDR3 spans 15 amino acids.

The V gene is TRBV20-1, the J gene TRBJ1-5; tentative D call: TRBD1 (6 bases). Germline CDR1 DFQATT, CDR2 SNEGSKA (reference sequence). CDR3 length: 14 amino acids. Trimming took 5 bases from V and 5 from J, leaving 16 bases between them. CDR3 region: CSAQRQVGDQPQHF. For the CDR3, the DNA is TGCAGTGCTCAAAGACAGGTCGGGGATCAGCCCCAGCATTTT.

This clonotype was counted many times. The rearrangement links TRBV29-1 to TRBJ2-4; TRBD1 agrees at 7 bases. Germline CDR1 reads SQVTM; CDR2 reads ANQGSEA. The length of the CDR3 is 13 residues. V lost 7 bases, J lost 5 bases, and 8 bases stayed unmatched. Here the CDR3 DNA reads TGCAGCGCCGATGGGACAGACCAAAACATTCAGTACTTC. Its translation: CSADGTDQNIQYF.

J is TRBJ2-3 and V is TRBV13, with D perhaps matching TRBD2 (5 bases). The CDR3 extends over 14 amino acids. Germline CDR1 PRHDT, CDR2 FYEKMQ (reference sequence). V lost 5 bases to trimming and J lost 1 base, with 10 bases between them. CDR3 in amino acids: CASSPEEGTDTQYF. The CDR3, as DNA: TGTGCCAGCAGCCCCGAGGAGGGCACAGATACGCAGTATTTT.

This clonotype appeared a few times. The chain employs TRBV7-2 and TRBJ1-6, with D uncertain. Trimming stripped 1 base from V and 10 bases from J, with 11 bases between. The CDR3 loop spans 14 amino acids. Germline CDR1 and CDR2: SGHTA and FQGNSA. The CDR3 region has the DNA TGTGCCAGCAGCTTAGGGCAGGAAAGCTCACCCCTCCACTTT. This codes for CASSLGQESSPLHF.

The CDR3 coding sequence is TGTGCCAGCAGTCCCCCCCGGGACCGTGTTGAAGCTTTCTTT. Amino acid sequence: CASSPPRDRVEAFF. The rearrangement uses TRBV28 and TRBJ1-1; D possibly corresponds to TRBD1 (5 bases). The CDR3 runs to 14 residues. Trimming left V 5 bases short and J 7 bases short, with 17 bases between. Germline V gene lookup returns CDR1 MDHEN and CDR2 SYDVKM.

This clonotype was observed at least ten times. CDR3 bases: TGTGCCAGCAGCTTAGCGAACAGGGTCGTAATTGGGGACTACGAGCAGTACTTC. Its translation: CASSLANRVVIGDYEQYF. The rearrangement joins TRBV7-9 to TRBJ2-7; possibly TRBD1 for D (6 bases). Trimming removed 0 bases at V and 3 bases at J, with 21 bases between. This CDR3 is built from 18 residues. Looked up from germline, CDR1 is SEHNR and CDR2 is FQNEAQ (reference sequence).

This clonotype was observed a few times. The chain uses TRBV6-5 and TRBJ2-3; TRBD1 matches at 8 bases. Trimming at V came to 2 bases and at J to 4 bases, leaving 5 bases not matched to a gene. This CDR3 is built from 15 residues. The germline gives CDR1 MNHEY, CDR2 SVGAGI. CDR3 sequence reads: CASSYSVTGADTQYF. Written as DNA, the CDR3 is TGTGCCAGCAGTTACAGTGTGACAGGGGCAGATACGCAGTATTTT.

The chain's CDR3 is CASSLPARPLGNEQFF. CDR3 nucleotide sequence: TGTGCCAGCAGCCTACCCGCCCGGCCATTAGGCAATGAGCAGTTCTTC. The chain uses TRBV7-8 and TRBJ2-1; unclear D gene. Deletions cut 5 bases from V and 6 bases from J, with 20 bases between. Germline-derived CDR1 and CDR2 are SGHVS and FQNEAQ. This CDR3 is 16 amino acids long.

The chain is built from TRBV6-1 and TRBJ2-3; 10 nucleotides match TRBD2. V dropped 6 bases and J dropped 8; count of bases not matched to a gene: 11. The germline CDR1 and CDR2 sequences are MNHNS and SASEGT. CDR3 length: 15 amino acids. The CDR3, as DNA: TGTGCCAGCAGAGGGGGGGGACTAGCGACCGGTACGCAGTATTTT. Protein sequence: CASRGGGLATGTQYF.

The chain carries TRBV5-1 and TRBJ1-1; maybe TRBD1 (5 bases). Looked up from germline, CDR1 is SGHRS and CDR2 is YFSETQ. This CDR3 spans 16 amino acids. Trimming removed 3 bases from V and 0 bases from J, with 15 bases in between. The CDR3: CASSSGARSMNTEAFF. The DNA of the CDR3 is TGCGCCAGCAGCTCTGGGGCCAGATCGATGAACACTGAAGCTTTCTTT.

The V gene is TRBV29-1, the J gene TRBJ2-5; 7 nucleotides align to TRBD1. Trimming took 3 bases from V and 5 from J; bases not matched to a gene: 6. Germline V lookup: CDR1 SQVTM, CDR2 ANQGSEA. The CDR3 contains 13 residues. CDR3 protein: CSVEGRGGETQYF. The CDR3 nucleotides read TGCAGCGTTGAGGGACGAGGGGGCGAGACCCAGTACTTC.